This TCR beta chain was captured by sequencing in a study of CD8 T cells in ankylosing spondylitis. Study results and limitations: A TCR beta motif of under ten highly homologous variants seemed to mark ankylosing spondylitis blood.

Per the germline V gene, CDR1 is SNHLY and CDR2 is FYNNEI. Trimming removed 3 bases from V and 3 bases from J; junction bases left unmatched: 2. CDR3 length: 14 residues. This clonotype has only a few counts. The antigen remains unidentified. In TCRdb, the 5' RACE reads were re-called with MiXCR into one record per CDR3 protein. The sample has around 390,000 distinct CDR3 sequences, approximately 20% seen once. Specimen: blood, either unsorted or a sorted T cell fraction (not recorded which). This TCR derives from a male donor with ankylosing spondylitis. The rearrangement uses TRBV2 and TRBJ2-7; TRBD2 aligns across 10 bases. The CDR3 region is CASSDRLAGYEQYF. CDR3 DNA sequence: TGTGCCAGCAGTGACCGACTAGCGGGCTACGAGCAGTACTTC.